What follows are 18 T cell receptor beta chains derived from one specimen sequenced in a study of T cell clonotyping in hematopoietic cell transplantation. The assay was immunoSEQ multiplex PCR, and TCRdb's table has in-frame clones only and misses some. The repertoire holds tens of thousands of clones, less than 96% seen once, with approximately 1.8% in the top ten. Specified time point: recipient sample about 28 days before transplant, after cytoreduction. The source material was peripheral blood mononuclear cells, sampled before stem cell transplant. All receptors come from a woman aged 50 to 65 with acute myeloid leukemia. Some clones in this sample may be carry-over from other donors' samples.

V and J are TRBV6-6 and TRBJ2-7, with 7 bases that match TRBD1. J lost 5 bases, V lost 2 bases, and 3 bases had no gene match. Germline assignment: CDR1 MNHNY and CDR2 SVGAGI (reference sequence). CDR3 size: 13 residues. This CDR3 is CASSYPTGDEQYF. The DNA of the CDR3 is TGTGCCAGCAGTTACCCTACAGGGGACGAGCAGTACTTC.

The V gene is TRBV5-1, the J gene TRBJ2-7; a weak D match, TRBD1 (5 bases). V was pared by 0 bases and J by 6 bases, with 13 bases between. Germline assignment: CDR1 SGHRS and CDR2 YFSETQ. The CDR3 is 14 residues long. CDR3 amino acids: CASSLAGRVTEQYF. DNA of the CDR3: TGCGCCAGCAGCTTGGCCGGCAGGGTGACCGAGCAGTACTTC.

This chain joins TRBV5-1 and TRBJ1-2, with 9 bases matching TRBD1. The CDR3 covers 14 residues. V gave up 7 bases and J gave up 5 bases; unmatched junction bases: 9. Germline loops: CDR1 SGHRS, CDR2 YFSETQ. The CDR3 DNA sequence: TGCGCCAGCCGGGGACAGGGTGCCAATTATGGCTACACCTTC. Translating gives CASRGQGANYGYTF.

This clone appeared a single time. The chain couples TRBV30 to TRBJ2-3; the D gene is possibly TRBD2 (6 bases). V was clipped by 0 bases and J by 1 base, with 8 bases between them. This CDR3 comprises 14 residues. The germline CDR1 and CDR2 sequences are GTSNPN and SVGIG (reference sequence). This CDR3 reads CAWSVRLGTDTQYF. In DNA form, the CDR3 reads TGTGCCTGGAGTGTGCGACTAGGCACAGATACGCAGTATTTT. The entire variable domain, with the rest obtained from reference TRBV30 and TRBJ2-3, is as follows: SQTIHQWPATLVQPVGSPLSLECTVEGTSNPNLYWYRQAAGRGLQLLFYSVGIGQISSEVPQNLSASRPQDRQFILSSKKLLLSDSGFYLCAWSVRLGTDTQYFGPGTRLTVL.

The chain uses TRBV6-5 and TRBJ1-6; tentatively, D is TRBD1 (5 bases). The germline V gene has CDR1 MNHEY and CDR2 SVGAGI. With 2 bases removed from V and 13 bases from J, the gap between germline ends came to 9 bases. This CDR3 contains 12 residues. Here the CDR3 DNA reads TGTGCCAGCAGTTACCGGGGGGGTCCCCTCCACTTT. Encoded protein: CASSYRGGPLHF.

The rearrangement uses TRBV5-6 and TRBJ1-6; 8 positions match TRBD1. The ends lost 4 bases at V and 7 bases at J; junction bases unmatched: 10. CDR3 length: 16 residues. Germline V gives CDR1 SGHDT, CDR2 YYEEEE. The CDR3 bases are TGTGCCAGCAGCCTGGGACAGGCTTTGAACAATTCACCCCTCCACTTT. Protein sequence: CASSLGQALNNSPLHF.

CDR3 amino acids: CAWTGDRGYGYTF. The CDR3 DNA follows: TGTGCCTGGACCGGCGACAGGGGTTATGGCTACACCTTC. The rearrangement joins TRBV30 to TRBJ1-2, with TRBD1 matching over 8 bases. Unmatched junction bases numbered 6, after V lost 4 bases and J lost 5 bases. Germline values: CDR1 GTSNPN, CDR2 SVGIG (reference sequence). The CDR3 is 13 amino acids. Looking up the rest from reference TRBV30 and TRBJ1-2 gives the full variable domain: SQTIHQWPATLVQPVGSPLSLECTVEGTSNPNLYWYRQAAGRGLQLLFYSVGIGQISSEVPQNLSASRPQDRQFILSSKKLLLSDSGFYLCAWTGDRGYGYTFGSGTRLTVV.

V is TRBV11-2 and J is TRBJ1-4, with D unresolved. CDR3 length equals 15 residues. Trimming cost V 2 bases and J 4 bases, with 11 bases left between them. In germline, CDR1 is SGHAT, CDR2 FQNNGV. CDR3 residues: CASSLTGKGNEKLFF. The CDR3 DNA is TGTGCCAGCAGCTTAACGGGGAAGGGTAATGAAAAACTGTTTTTT. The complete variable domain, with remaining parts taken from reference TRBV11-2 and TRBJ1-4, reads EAGVAQSPRYKIIEKRQSVAFWCNPISGHATLYWYQQILGQGPKLLIQFQNNGVVDDSQLPKDRFSAERLKGVDSTLKIQPAKLEDSAVYLCASSLTGKGNEKLFFGSGTQLSVL.

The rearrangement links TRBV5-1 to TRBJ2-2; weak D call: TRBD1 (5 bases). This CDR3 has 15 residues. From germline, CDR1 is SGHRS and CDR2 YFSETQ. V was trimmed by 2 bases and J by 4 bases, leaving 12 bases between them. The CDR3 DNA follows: TGCGCCAGCAGCTTAGCCGTTAGGGGCACCGGGGAGCTGTTTTTT. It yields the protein CASSLAVRGTGELFF.

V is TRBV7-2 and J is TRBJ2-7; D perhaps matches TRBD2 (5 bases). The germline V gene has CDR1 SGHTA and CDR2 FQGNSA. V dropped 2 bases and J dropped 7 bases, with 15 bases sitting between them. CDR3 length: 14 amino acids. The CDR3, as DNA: TGTGCCAGCAGCTTATGGACGGACTCGTGGGAGCAGTACTTC. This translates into CASSLWTDSWEQYF. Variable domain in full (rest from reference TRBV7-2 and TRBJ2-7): GAGVSQSPSNKVTEKGKDVELRCDPISGHTALYWYRQSLGQGLEFLIYFQGNSAPDKSGLPSDRFSAERTGGSVSTLTIQRTQQEDSAVYLCASSLWTDSWEQYFGPGTRLTVT.

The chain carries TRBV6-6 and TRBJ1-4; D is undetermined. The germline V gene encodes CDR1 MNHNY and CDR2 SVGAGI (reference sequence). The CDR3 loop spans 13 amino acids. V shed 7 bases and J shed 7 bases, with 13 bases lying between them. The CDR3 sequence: CASTRTGGEKLFF. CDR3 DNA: TGTGCCAGCACCCGAACGGGAGGTGAAAAACTGTTTTTT.

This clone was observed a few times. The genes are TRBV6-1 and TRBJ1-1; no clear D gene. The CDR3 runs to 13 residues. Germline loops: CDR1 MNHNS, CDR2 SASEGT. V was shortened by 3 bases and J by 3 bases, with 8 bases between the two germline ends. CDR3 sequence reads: CASSEVSYTEAFF. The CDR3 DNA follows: TGTGCCAGCAGTGAGGTGTCGTACACTGAAGCTTTCTTT.

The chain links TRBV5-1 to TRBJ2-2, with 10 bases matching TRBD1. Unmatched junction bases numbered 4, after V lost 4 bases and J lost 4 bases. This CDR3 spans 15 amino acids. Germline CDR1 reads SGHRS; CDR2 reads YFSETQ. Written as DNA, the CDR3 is TGCGCCAGCAGCACGGGACAGGGGATCACCGGGGAGCTGTTTTTT. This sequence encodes CASSTGQGITGELFF.

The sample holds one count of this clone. The CDR3 reads CSVGTLISYEQYF. Written as DNA, the CDR3 is TGCAGCGTTGGGACACTCATATCCTACGAGCAGTACTTC. This chain joins TRBV29-1 and TRBJ2-7, with a possible D match to TRBD1 (5 bases). CDR3 size: 13 residues. V was clipped by 4 bases and J by 1 base, with 11 bases between them. CDR1 is SQVTM, CDR2 ANQGSEA, per germline.

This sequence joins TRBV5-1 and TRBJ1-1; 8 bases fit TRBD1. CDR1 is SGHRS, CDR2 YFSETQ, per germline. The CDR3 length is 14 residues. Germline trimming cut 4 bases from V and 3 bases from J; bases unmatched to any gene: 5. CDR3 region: CASSQGQVYTEAFF. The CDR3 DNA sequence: TGCGCCAGCAGCCAGGGACAGGTTTACACTGAAGCTTTCTTT. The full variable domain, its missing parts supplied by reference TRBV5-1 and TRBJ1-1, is KAGVTQTPRYLIKTRGQQVTLSCSPISGHRSVSWYQQTPGQGLQFLFEYFSETQRNKGNFPGRFSGRQFSNSRSEMNVSTLELGDSALYLCASSQGQVYTEAFFGQGTRLTVV.

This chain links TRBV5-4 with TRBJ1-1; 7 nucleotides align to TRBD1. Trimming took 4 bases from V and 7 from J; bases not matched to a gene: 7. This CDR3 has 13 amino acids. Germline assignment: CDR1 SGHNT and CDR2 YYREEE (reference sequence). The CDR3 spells CASSQGQVFEAFF. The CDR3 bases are TGTGCCAGCAGCCAAGGACAGGTCTTTGAAGCTTTCTTT.

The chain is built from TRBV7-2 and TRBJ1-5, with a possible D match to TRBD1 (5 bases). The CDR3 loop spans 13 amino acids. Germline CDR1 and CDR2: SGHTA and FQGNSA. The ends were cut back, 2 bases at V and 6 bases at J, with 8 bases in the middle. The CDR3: CASSLSQGQPQHF. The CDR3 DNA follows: TGTGCCAGCAGCTTATCCCAGGGTCAGCCCCAGCATTTT.

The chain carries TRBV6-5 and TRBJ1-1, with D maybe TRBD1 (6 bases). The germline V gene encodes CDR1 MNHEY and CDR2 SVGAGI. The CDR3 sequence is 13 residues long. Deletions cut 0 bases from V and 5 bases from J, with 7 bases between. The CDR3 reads CASSYSGQTEAFF. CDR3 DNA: TGTGCCAGCAGTTACTCCGGACAGACTGAAGCTTTCTTT.